This record looks at one T cell receptor (beta chain) sequence and its context. Its target is unknown. The germline CDR1 and CDR2 sequences are KGHSY and FQNENV. V was clipped by 5 bases and J by 2 bases; unmatched bases: 5. The CDR3 length is 15 residues. The sample belongs to a study of T cell responses to AZD1222 COVID-19 vaccine. Study background: Researchers grouped second doses given at about 4 or about 12 weeks into one pool.

The data were produced by immunoSEQ multiplex PCR, yet TCRdb's version contains in-frame clones alone and is incomplete. The data hold approximately 100,000 clones, with about 90% observed a single time. Findings and caveats of the study: CD4 TCRs associated with vaccination spanned spike, dominating at 160-218 and 743-854. When two AZD1222 doses had been given, Spike-specific TCR breadth and depth rose.

The chain joins TRBV16 to TRBJ1-2, with TRBD1 identical over 10 bases. The TCR comes from an adult in good health. Sequencing used peripheral blood, obtained on day 0 of AZD1222 vaccination. The CDR3 region is CASSSRDRGNYGYTF. The CDR3 DNA reads as TGTGCCAGCAGCAGCCGGGACAGGGGAAACTATGGCTACACCTTC.